A selection of T cell receptor beta chains follows, all from one sample in a study of CD8 T cells in Susac syndrome. Each CDR3 protein is one row after TCRdb ran MiXCR on the immunoSEQ multiplex PCR reads. Here the sample spans roughly 200,000 distinct CDR3 sequences, roughly 94% being singletons. Sequenced material: CD4+ T cells from PBMCs. These receptors originate from a human donor with Susac syndrome. CDR3s include the opening cysteine and the closing phenylalanine or tryptophan. Fields, in order: J gene, D gene, clone size, V gene, CDR3 length, CDR3 DNA, CDR3 protein. The D gene is left open where the match is weak. Expanded clones get a size class; other rows say once, few or many, or leave the size out.

j_gene: TRBJ2-7; d_gene: TRBD2; abundance: -; v_gene: TRBV5-1; len: 14; CDR3nt: TGCGCCAGCAGCTCTAGCGGGGGGGCTGGCGAGCAGTACTTC; CDR3aa: CASSSSGGAGEQYF
j_gene: TRBJ2-7; d_gene: -; abundance: -; v_gene: TRBV6-5; len: 13; CDR3nt: TGTGCCAGCTTGAGAGGGCCCTCCTACGAGCAGTACTTC; CDR3aa: CASLRGPSYEQYF
j_gene: TRBJ2-4; d_gene: TRBD1; abundance: few; v_gene: TRBV5-6; len: 18; CDR3nt: TGTGCCAGCAGCCTAAGGACAGGGGCGTCACCTTCCAAAAACATTCAGTACTTC; CDR3aa: CASSLRTGASPSKNIQYF
j_gene: TRBJ1-1; d_gene: -; abundance: -; v_gene: TRBV3-1; len: 15; CDR3nt: TGTGCCAGCAGCCAAGAAGCGGGCAAGGGCACTGAAGCTTTCTTT; CDR3aa: CASSQEAGKGTEAFF
j_gene: TRBJ1-6; d_gene: TRBD1; abundance: -; v_gene: TRBV20-1; len: 20; CDR3nt: TGCAGTGCTAGAGATGGAAAAAGGACAGGGGGCGCGTCCTATAATTCACCCCTCCACTTT; CDR3aa: CSARDGKRTGGASYNSPLHF
j_gene: TRBJ1-6; d_gene: -; abundance: -; v_gene: TRBV3-1; len: 14; CDR3nt: TGTGCCAGCAGCCAAGCCGGTGGAGGTTCACCCCTCCACTTT; CDR3aa: CASSQAGGGSPLHF
j_gene: TRBJ1-2; d_gene: -; abundance: -; v_gene: TRBV25-1; len: 12; CDR3nt: TGTGCCAGCAGTGGTTACTTTGGCGGCTACACCTTC; CDR3aa: CASSGYFGGYTF
j_gene: TRBJ1-4; d_gene: -; abundance: -; v_gene: TRBV2; len: 13; CDR3nt: TGTGCCAGCAGACGGGGGCCGGATGAAAAACTGTTTTTT; CDR3aa: CASRRGPDEKLFF
j_gene: TRBJ2-3; d_gene: -; abundance: -; v_gene: TRBV29-1; len: 13; CDR3nt: TGCAGCGTTGCAGGGAGAAGCACAGATACGCAGTATTTT; CDR3aa: CSVAGRSTDTQYF
j_gene: TRBJ1-5; d_gene: -; abundance: once; v_gene: TRBV19; len: 13; CDR3nt: TGTGCCAGTAGTCGGACCCACAATCAGCCCCAGCATTTT; CDR3aa: CASSRTHNQPQHF
j_gene: TRBJ1-1; d_gene: -; abundance: -; v_gene: TRBV3-1; len: 12; CDR3nt: TGTGCCAGCAGCCAAGTCACAGGTGAAGCTTTCTTT; CDR3aa: CASSQVTGEAFF
j_gene: TRBJ2-1; d_gene: TRBD1; abundance: -; v_gene: TRBV29-1; len: 14; CDR3nt: TGCAGCACCCGACAGGGAAGCTCCTACAATGAGCAGTTCTTC; CDR3aa: CSTRQGSSYNEQFF
j_gene: TRBJ1-1; d_gene: -; abundance: -; v_gene: TRBV10-2; len: 12; CDR3nt: TGCGCCAGCAGTGCAGGGTTCACTGAAGCTTTCTTT; CDR3aa: CASSAGFTEAFF
j_gene: TRBJ1-2; d_gene: -; abundance: -; v_gene: TRBV4-3; len: 15; CDR3nt: TGCGCCAGCAGCCCACAGGGAGGAGCTAGCTATGGCTACACCTTC; CDR3aa: CASSPQGGASYGYTF
j_gene: TRBJ2-4; d_gene: -; abundance: -; v_gene: TRBV20-1; len: 12; CDR3nt: TGCAGTGCCCAAGAGGGGAAAAACATTCAGTACTTC; CDR3aa: CSAQEGKNIQYF
j_gene: TRBJ1-2; d_gene: -; abundance: once; v_gene: TRBV11-2; len: 15; CDR3nt: TGTGCCAGCAGCCCAACGTGGGATACCGCTTATGGCTACACCTTC; CDR3aa: CASSPTWDTAYGYTF
j_gene: TRBJ2-3; d_gene: TRBD2; abundance: -; v_gene: TRBV5-1; len: 18; CDR3nt: TGCGCCAGCGCCCAGGGGAGCGGGGGAAACTGGCTGGTAGATACGCAGTATTTT; CDR3aa: CASAQGSGGNWLVDTQYF
j_gene: TRBJ2-7; d_gene: -; abundance: -; v_gene: TRBV14; len: 15; CDR3nt: TGTGCCAGCAGCCATCCAGAGCGAGGCAGAGGCGAGCAGTACTTC; CDR3aa: CASSHPERGRGEQYF
j_gene: TRBJ2-4; d_gene: -; abundance: -; v_gene: TRBV6-2/TRBV6-3; len: 13; CDR3nt: TGTGCCAGCCGCCAGGGGGGAGAAAACATTCAGTACTTC; CDR3aa: CASRQGGENIQYF
j_gene: TRBJ2-3; d_gene: -; abundance: -; v_gene: TRBV5-1; len: 13; CDR3nt: TGCGCCAGCAGCCTTACAGTCGCAGATACGCAGTATTTT; CDR3aa: CASSLTVADTQYF
j_gene: TRBJ1-1; d_gene: -; abundance: -; v_gene: TRBV7-8; len: 15; CDR3nt: TGTGCCAGCAGCTTAGGCAGCGGGCCCTCCACTGAAGCTTTCTTT; CDR3aa: CASSLGSGPSTEAFF
j_gene: TRBJ2-2; d_gene: -; abundance: -; v_gene: TRBV4-1; len: 16; CDR3nt: TGCGCCAGCAGCCAAGAATGGCAGGGTTATGTCGGGGAGCTGTTTTTT; CDR3aa: CASSQEWQGYVGELFF
j_gene: TRBJ1-6; d_gene: -; abundance: -; v_gene: TRBV9; len: 15; CDR3nt: TGTGCCAGCAGCGGGGCGCTTGGGACACTTTCACCCCTCCACTTT; CDR3aa: CASSGALGTLSPLHF
j_gene: TRBJ1-2; d_gene: TRBD1; abundance: -; v_gene: TRBV24-1; len: 13; CDR3nt: TGTGCCACCAGTGATCGACAGGGAAAGGGCTACACCTTC; CDR3aa: CATSDRQGKGYTF